This T cell receptor beta chain was documented in a study of OX40 agonist ivuxolimab in advanced cancers. CDR1 is SGHDN, CDR2 FVKESK, per germline. This CDR3 comprises 15 residues. With 4 bases removed from V and 0 bases from J, the gap between germline ends came to 12 bases. Overall study findings and caveats: Researchers did not establish what antigens the expanded peripheral T cells target. In general, CD8+ T cells held more expanded clones than CD4+ did, on average.

TCRdb's copy holds only in-frame clones and misses some; the assay was immunoSEQ multiplex PCR. The table has more than 35,000 clones, roughly 90% seen once. Concerning this clone itself: Its specificity is not known.

The chain uses TRBV14 and TRBJ1-1; D remains ambiguous. Sequences were derived from CD4+ or CD8+ T cells sorted from blood, sampled in a trial of the OX40 agonist ivuxolimab. The TCR originated in an adult with an advanced solid tumor such as melanoma, head and neck, liver or kidney cancer. CDR3: CASSRLQELNTEAFF. The DNA for the CDR3 is TGTGCCAGCAGCCGCTTACAAGAGTTGAACACTGAAGCTTTCTTT.